These 15 T cell receptor beta chains were all obtained from the same sample, sequenced in a study of tumor-infiltrating lymphocytes in primary liver carcinoma. Production of TCR beta cDNA used around 460 ng total RNA together with a constant-region primer. Modified slightly, ARM-PCR produced TCR beta libraries over three nested multiplex PCR rounds. It was with TRBV1-TRBV30 forward primers and a C-beta reverse primer that the first two PCR rounds were run, at around 9 cycles each. TCRdb redid the calling of the multiplex PCR reads with MiXCR, one entry per CDR3 protein. Seen here are about 35,000 distinct CDR3 sequences, over 65% observed once, and the top ten hold under 20%. For each extraction, RNA and DNA were obtained together from about 20-30 mg of unsorted bulk tissue. The sequenced sample was liver tumor tissue from sampling region 4. Subset meaning: tumor region T4, right-lateral pole. These receptors all come from a man aged 40-49 years with primary liver carcinoma and hepatitis B virus infection.

Turning to this clonotype: A junction end diverges from the germline sequence, so it may reflect a read error. The rearrangement joins TRBV7-9 to TRBJ2-5; D remains unclear. The length of the CDR3 is 15 residues. Per the germline V gene, CDR1 is SEHNR and CDR2 is FQNEAQ (reference sequence). CDR3 DNA sequence: TGTGCCAACAGCCAGGAGTCCACACTGCGAGAGACCCTGTACTTC. It specifies CANSQESTLRETLYF. Looking up the rest from reference TRBV7-9 and TRBJ2-5 gives the full variable domain: DTGVSQNPRHKITKRGQNVTFRCDPISEHNRLYWYRQTLGQGPEFLTYFQNEAQLEKSRLLSDRFSAERPKGSFSTLEIQRTEQGDSAMYLCANSQESTLRETLYFGPGTRLLVL.

For this clonotype: A read error may produce the germline difference seen at one junction end. The chain couples TRBV24-1 to TRBJ2-1; D is ambiguous. The CDR3 covers 15 residues. The germline CDR1 and CDR2 sequences are KGHDR and SFDVKD. The CDR3 DNA follows: TGTGTCACCAGTGTTAGTGATCCGGGCTACAATGAGCAGTTCTTC. This translates into CVTSVSDPGYNEQFF.

The V call is TRBV14, the J call TRBJ1-1; 7 bases agree with TRBD1. V gave up 6 bases and J gave up 4 bases; unmatched junction bases: 8. Germline-derived CDR1 and CDR2 are SGHDN and FVKESK. The CDR3 loop spans 14 amino acids. In DNA, the CDR3 is TGTGCCAGCAGACCCACAGGGGTGATCACTGAAGCTTTCTTT. This encodes CASRPTGVITEAFF.

In its sample, this clonotype was seen a few times. J is TRBJ2-7 and V is TRBV20-1; tentatively, D is TRBD2 (5 bases). The CDR3 totals 16 residues. V lost 6 bases and J lost 2, with 23 bases in between. Germline V CDR1 and CDR2: DFQATT, SNEGSKA (reference sequence). The CDR3 loop is CSANNPHGRLPYEQYF. CDR3 DNA sequence: TGCAGTGCCAACAACCCCCATGGGAGACTCCCCTACGAGCAGTACTTC.

This clonotype is deemed medium-sized (0.01 to 0.1%). The J gene is TRBJ2-5, the V gene TRBV29-1; no definite D call. This CDR3 comprises 13 residues. Trimming shortened V by 1 base and J by 2 bases, and 8 bases separated the two germline ends. Germline assignment: CDR1 SQVTM and CDR2 ANQGSEA. This chain's CDR3 is CSVEVPQQETQYF. CDR3 coding DNA: TGCAGCGTTGAAGTCCCCCAACAAGAGACCCAGTACTTC.

The chain carries TRBV10-3 and TRBJ2-7; 9 bases are shared with TRBD2. V shed 4 bases, J shed 6 bases, and the junction held 13 bases outside the gene matches. Per germline, CDR1 ENHRY and CDR2 SYGVKD. This CDR3 spans 16 amino acids. Here the CDR3 DNA reads TGTGCCATCAGTGGCGGGAGGGTCAGGAACTCCGGCGAGCAGTACTTC. Protein product: CAISGGRVRNSGEQYF.

With regard to this clonotype: One end of the junction varies from germline; a read error may be responsible. The chain combines TRBV5-1 with TRBJ1-1, with unresolved D. The CDR3 covers 14 residues. Per the germline V gene, CDR1 is SGHRS and CDR2 is YFSETQ. The CDR3, as DNA: TGCGCCAGTAGCTTGGGCGGCATGAACACTGAAGCCTCCTTT. Protein sequence: CASSLGGMNTEASF.

At least ten counts were recorded for this clonotype. The V call is TRBV2, the J call TRBJ2-1; maybe TRBD2 (5 bases). The CDR3 is made up of 13 amino acids. V lost 8 bases and J 4 bases, leaving 12 bases between the germline ends. Germline V CDR1 and CDR2: SNHLY, FYNNEI. This CDR3 reads CASGEMGYNEQFF. The CDR3 nucleotides are TGTGCCAGCGGGGAGATGGGGTACAATGAGCAGTTCTTC.

Many counts were recorded for this clonotype. The rearrangement links TRBV5-1 to TRBJ2-7, with D maybe TRBD1 (5 bases). Trimming shortened V by 4 bases and J by 4 bases, and 21 bases separated the two germline ends. Germline V gene lookup returns CDR1 SGHRS and CDR2 YFSETQ. CDR3 length: 16 residues. The CDR3, as DNA: TGCGCCAGCAGCCTTAACTCAGGGTCTGTCTTGTACGAGCAGTACTTC. Its translation: CASSLNSGSVLYEQYF.

Regarding this clonotype: Germline is not matched at one junction end, which may reflect a read error. The rearrangement uses TRBV7-8 and TRBJ2-7; possible D gene TRBD1, 6 bases. Germline values: CDR1 SGHVS, CDR2 FQNEAQ. The CDR3 length is 13 residues. CDR3 in DNA: TGTGTCAGCAGCCCGGACAGATCCTACGAGCAGTACTTC. It translates to CVSSPDRSYEQYF.

As regards this clonotype: A junction boundary mismatches the germline segment, possibly from a read error. The chain couples TRBV11-3 to TRBJ2-1; the D is unclear. CDR1 is SGHNT, CDR2 YENEEA, per germline. The CDR3 length is 12 residues. CDR3 loop: CASSSNANKQFF. The CDR3 nucleotides read TGCGCCAGCAGCTCAAATGCCAATAAGCAGTTCTTC.

The gene calls are TRBV11-3 and TRBJ2-1; D not certain. CDR3 length: 14 residues. The germline gives CDR1 SGHNT, CDR2 YENEEA. Between the trimmed V and J ends, which lost 4 bases and 13 bases, there was a span of 20 bases. CDR3 bases: TGTGCCAGCAGCTCAGGCGTCTCGAACAGTGAACAGTTCTTC. This gives the protein CASSSGVSNSEQFF.

Notes on this clonotype: Its ends do not fully match the called genes, so a read error is possible. This chain joins TRBV11-3 and TRBJ1-1, with TRBD1 matching 8 bases. The CDR3 runs to 13 residues. The germline V gene has CDR1 SGHNT and CDR2 YENEEA. The CDR3 DNA follows: TGTGCCAGCAACACTCGACAGGGGTCTCAAGCTCTCTTT. Encoded protein: CASNTRQGSQALF. The full variable domain, its missing parts supplied by reference TRBV11-3 and TRBJ1-1, is EAGVVQSPRYKIIEKKQPVAFWCNPISGHNTLYWYLQNLGQGPELLIRYENEEAVDDSQLPKDRFSAERLKGVDSTLKIQPAELGDSAVYLCASNTRQGSQALFGQGTRLTVV.

Concerning this clonotype itself: This clone may be a read error of a much larger clone one base away. The V call is TRBV2, the J call TRBJ2-1, with a possible D match to TRBD2 (6 bases). The CDR3 has 16 amino acids. Germline V gene data show CDR1 as SNHLY and CDR2 as FYNNEI. V lost 10 bases and J lost 0, with 19 bases in between. CDR3 in amino acids: CATKEASVSSYNEQFF. The CDR3 DNA sequence: TGTGCCACCAAAGAGGCTAGCGTGAGCTCCTACAATGAGCAGTTCTTC. Full variable domain (rest looked up from reference TRBV2 and TRBJ2-1): EPEVTQTPSHQVTQMGQEVILRCVPISNHLYFYWYRQILGQKVEFLVSFYNNEISEKSEIFDDQFSVERPDGSNFTLKIRSTKLEDSAMYFCATKEASVSSYNEQFFGPGTRLTVL.

Many counts were recorded for this clonotype. J is TRBJ2-3 and V is TRBV19; 9 bases line up with TRBD2. The CDR3 consists of 15 residues. The V gene end was trimmed by 6 bases and the J gene end by 0 bases; junction bases not matched to a gene: 4. CDR1 and CDR2 (germline): LNHDA, SQIVND (reference sequence). CDR3 in amino acids: CASRGLATSTDTQYF. CDR3 nucleotides: TGTGCCAGTAGAGGACTAGCGACTAGCACAGATACGCAGTATTTT. The full variable domain, with the rest looked up from reference TRBV19 and TRBJ2-3, is DGGITQSPKYLFRKEGQNVTLSCEQNLNHDAMYWYRQDPGQGLRLIYYSQIVNDFQKGDIAEGYSVSREKKESFPLTVTSAQKNPTAFYLCASRGLATSTDTQYFGPGTRLTVL.